These 19 T cell receptor beta chains were sequenced from one sample in a study of CD8 T cells in Susac syndrome. With random hexamers, 0.5 to 1 ug RNA was reverse transcribed. TCRdb re-derived calls from the immunoSEQ multiplex PCR reads in MiXCR, one entry per CDR3 protein. The sample consists of a few hundred thousand distinct CDR3 sequences, 95% of them appearing once. Specimen: CD4+ T cells from PBMCs. Receptor source: a human donor with multiple sclerosis.

The V gene is TRBV20-1, the J gene TRBJ1-6; 9 nucleotides agree with TRBD1. The V and J ends lost 6 bases and 5 bases, in that order; junction bases with no gene match: 2. The CDR3 runs to 13 residues. The germline gives CDR1 DFQATT, CDR2 SNEGSKA (reference sequence). The CDR3 here is CSAWTGDNSPLHF. CDR3 DNA: TGCAGTGCCTGGACAGGGGATAATTCACCCCTCCACTTT.

J is TRBJ1-1 and V is TRBV29-1; perhaps TRBD1 as D (6 bases). CDR3 length: 13 residues. V was shortened by 5 bases and J by 2 bases, with 12 bases between the two germline ends. Germline loops: CDR1 SQVTM, CDR2 ANQGSEA. In DNA, the CDR3 is TGCAGCGTTTCAGGGGCGGGAAACACTGAAGCTTTCTTT. Protein product: CSVSGAGNTEAFF.

The chain joins TRBV7-9 to TRBJ2-4; 8 bases fit TRBD2. With V trimmed by 4 bases and J by 3 bases, 11 bases remained unmatched. CDR1 and CDR2 from the germline V gene are SEHNR and FQNEAQ (reference sequence). The CDR3 runs 17 residues. The CDR3 reads CASSSPGRGGGKNIQYF. The CDR3 nucleotides are TGTGCCAGCAGCTCCCCAGGCCGGGGGGGAGGCAAAAACATTCAGTACTTC. Supplemented by reference TRBV7-9 and TRBJ2-4, the full variable domain reads DTGVSQNPRHKITKRGQNVTFRCDPISEHNRLYWYRQTLGQGPEFLTYFQNEAQLEKSRLLSDRFSAERPKGSFSTLEIQRTEQGDSAMYLCASSSPGRGGGKNIQYFGAGTRLSVL.

The chain links TRBV12-3 or TRBV12-4 to TRBJ1-5; 7 bases fit TRBD1. The CDR3 sequence is 12 residues long. V lost 5 bases to trimming and J lost 7 bases; unmatched junction nucleotides: 2. This chain's CDR3 is CASSDRVQPQHF. The CDR3 DNA reads as TGTGCCAGCAGTGACAGGGTCCAGCCCCAGCATTTT.

The chain links TRBV20-1 to TRBJ2-7; D is unclear. Per the germline V gene, CDR1 is DFQATT and CDR2 is SNEGSKA (reference sequence). Trimming removed 3 bases at V and 7 bases at J, with 10 bases between. The CDR3 consists of 11 residues. The CDR3 loop reads CSARFSWEQYF. CDR3 coding DNA: TGCAGTGCTAGGTTCTCTTGGGAGCAGTACTTC.

This sequence joins TRBV7-3 and TRBJ2-5; 7 nucleotides line up with TRBD1. J lost 13 bases, V lost 5 bases, and 13 bases had no gene match. The CDR3 sequence is 13 residues long. CDR1 is SGHTA, CDR2 FQGTGA, per germline. CDR3 DNA sequence: TGTGCCAGCAGCCCCGGGGACAGCCCGAGGAGGTACTTC. Encoded protein: CASSPGDSPRRYF.

This sequence joins TRBV28 and TRBJ2-1, with TRBD1 identical over 9 bases. V was pared by 1 base and J by 12 bases, with 19 bases of the junction left unmatched. This CDR3 is built from 18 residues. Germline V gives CDR1 MDHEN, CDR2 SYDVKM. The CDR3 here is CASSLSPGLGTGSLRQFF. For the CDR3, the DNA is TGTGCCAGCAGTTTATCTCCTGGGCTCGGGACAGGGTCCCTAAGGCAGTTCTTC.

J is TRBJ2-5 and V is TRBV2; D is possibly TRBD1 or TRBD2 (6 bases each). Trimming cost V 6 bases and J 5 bases, with 19 bases left between them. From germline, CDR1 is SNHLY and CDR2 FYNNEI. The CDR3 consists of 15 residues. Here the CDR3 reads CASRPLGGGRETQYF. For the CDR3, the DNA is TGTGCCAGCAGGCCACTAGGGGGAGGACGGGAGACCCAGTACTTC.

The chain is built from TRBV29-1 and TRBJ2-3; 8 bases align to TRBD2. CDR3 size: 14 residues. The germline CDR1 and CDR2 sequences are SQVTM and ANQGSEA. The J segment lost 4 bases and the V segment lost 7 bases, leaving 10 bases of the junction unmatched. As DNA, the CDR3 is TGCAGCGAAAAGCGGCGGGAGGCTTCAGATACGCAGTATTTT. Amino acid sequence: CSEKRREASDTQYF.

Only a few counts were recorded for this clonotype. This chain uses TRBV29-1 with TRBJ2-7; 7 bases align to TRBD1. Germline V lookup: CDR1 SQVTM, CDR2 ANQGSEA. The V and J ends lost 5 bases and 4 bases, in that order; junction bases with no gene match: 11. CDR3 length equals 14 residues. Here the CDR3 reads CSVRGQVDGYEQYF. In DNA, the CDR3 is TGCAGCGTTCGCGGACAGGTCGATGGGTACGAGCAGTACTTC.

V is TRBV29-1 and J is TRBJ2-3, with 14 bases aligning to TRBD2. Germline CDR1 is SQVTM and CDR2 is ANQGSEA. With 4 bases clipped from V and 5 bases from J, the junction kept 2 bases outside the gene matches. The CDR3 covers 14 residues. The CDR3 sequence is CSVGGLAGVDTQYF. The DNA of the CDR3 is TGCAGCGTTGGGGGACTAGCGGGAGTAGATACGCAGTATTTT.

The sample holds one count of this clonotype. The chain carries TRBV18 and TRBJ2-2; 7 positions agree with TRBD2. CDR1 is KGHSH, CDR2 LQKENI, per germline. The CDR3 covers 16 residues. V was pared by 3 bases and J by 0 bases, with 4 bases of the junction left unmatched. The CDR3 reads CASSPGLVANTGELFF. For the CDR3, the DNA is TGTGCCAGCTCACCTGGACTAGTGGCGAACACCGGGGAGCTGTTTTTT.

The genes are TRBV23-1 and TRBJ2-7; D may be TRBD1 (5 bases). TRBV23-1 carries the ORF label, with uncertain function. There are 15 residues in the CDR3. V lost 1 base, J lost 4 bases, and 14 bases lay in between. The CDR3 DNA sequence: TGCGCCAGCAGTCAATTTCCCCTGACAGTTTACGAGCAGTACTTC. It is translated as CASSQFPLTVYEQYF.

This clonotype appeared once. The chain is built from TRBV29-1 and TRBJ1-3; D call uncertain. The CDR3 spans 13 residues. CDR1 and CDR2 (germline): SQVTM, ANQGSEA. Trimming removed 6 bases from V and 0 bases from J, with 9 bases in between. The CDR3 sequence: CSVEPFSGNTIYF. DNA for the CDR3: TGCAGCGTAGAGCCGTTCTCTGGAAACACCATATATTTT. The full variable domain, with the rest looked up from reference TRBV29-1 and TRBJ1-3, is SAVISQKPSRDICQRGTSLTIQCQVDSQVTMMFWYRQQPGQSLTLIATANQGSEATYESGFVIDKFPISRPNLTFSTLTVSNMSPEDSSIYLCSVEPFSGNTIYFGEGSWLTVV.

This clonotype was recorded only once. This chain links TRBV20-1 with TRBJ1-6, with D possibly TRBD1 on 5 matching bases. Germline CDR1 is DFQATT and CDR2 is SNEGSKA (reference sequence). Trimming took off 0 bases at V and 14 bases at J, with 17 bases between the two ends. The length of the CDR3 is 14 residues. This CDR3 is CSAREGGDGTTLHF. The CDR3 bases are TGCAGTGCTAGAGAGGGGGGTGATGGTACCACCCTCCACTTT.

The chain combines TRBV5-1 with TRBJ2-1; 12 positions agree with TRBD1. The CDR3 has 14 amino acids. The ends lost 4 bases at V and 8 bases at J; junction bases unmatched: 4. CDR1 and CDR2 (germline): SGHRS, YFSETQ. In DNA form, the CDR3 reads TGCGCCAGCAGCGGGACAGGGGGCAGGCATGAGCAGTTCTTC. It is translated as CASSGTGGRHEQFF.

The J gene is TRBJ2-1, the V gene TRBV9; D may be TRBD1 (7 bases). The CDR3 loop spans 16 amino acids. Germline CDR1 and CDR2: SGDLS and YYNGEE. V lost 3 bases, J lost 5 bases, and 18 bases lay in between. The CDR3 protein is CASSERVGGANNEQFF. The CDR3 DNA reads as TGTGCCAGCAGCGAGCGGGTAGGGGGCGCAAACAATGAGCAGTTCTTC.

V gene TRBV29-1 combines with J gene TRBJ2-3; unclear D gene. Trimming took 6 bases from V and 2 from J, leaving 9 bases between them. From germline, CDR1 is SQVTM and CDR2 ANQGSEA. This CDR3 is 12 amino acids long. In DNA form, the CDR3 reads TGCAGCGTCAAGCCGACCACAGATACGCAGTATTTT. It translates to CSVKPTTDTQYF.

The V and J genes are TRBV5-1 and TRBJ1-1; D gene uncertain. This CDR3 is built from 15 residues. CDR1 and CDR2 from the germline V gene are SGHRS and YFSETQ. V lost 0 bases, J lost 4 bases, and 13 bases lay in between. CDR3 in amino acids: CASSLGGSAGTEAFF. CDR3 in DNA: TGCGCCAGCAGCTTGGGTGGGTCGGCTGGCACTGAAGCTTTCTTT.